The 24 T cell receptor beta chains listed next were all sequenced from one sample in a study of identical twins. MiXCR, applied by TCRdb to the 5' RACE reads, yields one record per CDR3 protein. The repertoire includes about 1.7 million distinct CDR3 sequences, roughly 35% of them detected once, and over 0.25% sits in the top ten. What was sequenced was cord blood. The receptors stem from a newborn girl in good health.

The chain joins TRBV11-2 to TRBJ2-7; a weak D match, TRBD2 (6 bases). CDR3 length: 15 residues. The V gene lost 0 bases and the J gene lost 3 bases, with 12 bases spanning the gap. Germline V lookup: CDR1 SGHAT, CDR2 FQNNGV. DNA of the CDR3: TGTGCCAGCAGCTTAGAAAGGCTAGCGAACTACGAGCAGTACTTC. Translated: CASSLERLANYEQYF.

This chain joins TRBV11-2 and TRBJ2-7, with a possible D match to TRBD2 (6 bases). The CDR3 is 14 residues long. The germline V gene encodes CDR1 SGHAT and CDR2 FQNNGV. V was cut by 5 bases and J by 7 bases, with 18 bases left in between. The CDR3 loop is CASSPVPAGQEQYF. Written as DNA, the CDR3 is TGTGCCAGCAGCCCCGTCCCTGCGGGGCAGGAGCAGTACTTC.

This clonotype came up a few times. The CDR3 DNA is TGTGCCAGCAGTTACTCTTGGACTACCTCCTACGAGCAGTACTTC. Translation gives CASSYSWTTSYEQYF. This chain connects TRBV6-5 to TRBJ2-7, with D tentatively TRBD2 (6 bases). CDR3 length equals 15 residues. The germline V gene has CDR1 MNHEY and CDR2 SVGAGI. V dropped 0 bases and J dropped 0 bases, with 9 bases sitting between them.

The rearrangement uses TRBV2 and TRBJ2-3; 7 nucleotides agree with TRBD2. Germline-derived CDR1 and CDR2 are SNHLY and FYNNEI. This CDR3 comprises 16 residues. V was pared by 8 bases and J by 0 bases, with 11 bases of the junction left unmatched. The CDR3 loop reads CASSLAARSSTDTQYF. Here the CDR3 DNA reads TGTGCCAGCTCTCTAGCGGCCCGATCTAGCACAGATACGCAGTATTTT.

The J gene is TRBJ2-1, the V gene TRBV9; 8 bases map to TRBD2. The DNA end favors TRBJ2-7, so the J call may be wrong. The CDR3 has 15 amino acids. Germline V lookup: CDR1 SGDLS, CDR2 YYNGEE. Written as DNA, the CDR3 is TGTGCCAGCAGCGTAACGGGGGGGCCCTCCAATGAGCAGTACTTC. As protein: CASSVTGGPSNEQYF.

This chain joins TRBV27 and TRBJ2-6; 10 nucleotides align to TRBD2. The CDR3 has 14 amino acids. Germline V gene sequence: CDR1 MNHEY, CDR2 SMNVEV (reference sequence). In nucleotides, the CDR3 is TGTGCTAGCGGGAGGCACTCTGGGGCCAACGTCCTGACTTTC. Its protein is CASGRHSGANVLTF.

The CDR3 coding sequence is TGTGCCAGCAGCTTTAGTGGACTAGCGGGGCCAGATACGCAGTATTTT. This translates into CASSFSGLAGPDTQYF. V and J are TRBV7-2 and TRBJ2-3, with TRBD2 matching over 12 bases. V gave up 3 bases and J gave up 4 bases; unmatched junction bases: 5. The germline V gene encodes CDR1 SGHTA and CDR2 FQGNSA. The CDR3 is made up of 16 amino acids.

This clonotype showed up just a few times. This chain links TRBV29-1 with TRBJ2-3; 7 bases line up with TRBD2. Germline CDR1 SQVTM, CDR2 ANQGSEA. J was trimmed by 0 bases and V by 7 bases; bases with no gene match: 4. The CDR3 has 13 residues. In DNA, the CDR3 is TGCAGCGCTACTAGCGAAAGCACAGATACGCAGTATTTT. Translating it yields CSATSESTDTQYF.

This clonotype was seen once. The V and J genes are TRBV20-1 and TRBJ2-3; TRBD2 matches 8 bases. Germline CDR1 is DFQATT and CDR2 is SNEGSKA (reference sequence). CDR3 size: 14 residues. V gave up 3 bases and J gave up 4 bases; unmatched junction bases: 6. The CDR3 here is CSASRSGGPDTQYF. The CDR3, as DNA: TGCAGTGCTAGCCGGTCGGGGGGGCCAGATACGCAGTATTTT.

The rearrangement links TRBV20-1 to TRBJ1-6, with 7 bases matching TRBD1. V trimming: 0 bases; J trimming: 8 bases; junction bases outside the gene matches: 4. This CDR3 spans 14 amino acids. CDR1 is DFQATT, CDR2 SNEGSKA, per germline (reference sequence). For the CDR3, the DNA is TGCAGTGCTAGAGATAAAGGGGGCTATTCACCCCTCCACTTT. Protein product: CSARDKGGYSPLHF.

This clonotype was observed many times. The rearrangement uses TRBV12-3 or TRBV12-4 and TRBJ1-2; D perhaps matches TRBD1 (5 bases). The V and J ends lost 8 bases and 2 bases respectively, with 12 bases between them. The CDR3 sequence is 13 residues long. The CDR3 protein is CASLGALNYGYTF. The CDR3 DNA sequence: TGTGCCAGCCTTGGGGCTCTCAACTATGGCTACACCTTC.

For the CDR3, the DNA is TGCAGTGCTAGTTGGCGCGGCCAGACCTACGAGCAGTACTTC. Protein sequence: CSASWRGQTYEQYF. V usage is TRBV20-1 and J usage is TRBJ2-7; unclear D gene. The V gene lost 3 bases and the J gene lost 2 bases, with 14 bases spanning the gap. The CDR3 sequence is 14 residues long. Germline CDR1 and CDR2: DFQATT and SNEGSKA (reference sequence).

Only a few counts were recorded for this clonotype. The chain is built from TRBV20-1 and TRBJ2-5, with 9 bases matching TRBD2. The closer fit of TRBJ2-7 to the DNA end suggests the J call may be wrong. The CDR3 sequence is 14 residues long. Germline V gene sequence: CDR1 DFQATT, CDR2 SNEGSKA (reference sequence). As DNA, the CDR3 is TGCAGTGCTATCGGCGGGGGGGGATCCTACGAGCAGTACTTC. Amino acids: CSAIGGGGSYEQYF.

The chain has TRBV15 and TRBJ1-1; D might be TRBD1 (5 bases). Trimming cost V 0 bases and J 7 bases, with 9 bases left between them. The CDR3 has 13 residues. Germline V lookup: CDR1 LNHNV, CDR2 YYDKDF (reference sequence). The DNA for the CDR3 is TGTGCCACCAGCAGAGATGGACACTTTGAAGCTTTCTTT. Its protein is CATSRDGHFEAFF.

The V call is TRBV12-3 or TRBV12-4, the J call TRBJ1-1; unclear D gene. The CDR3 sequence is 13 residues long. Trimming left V 8 bases short and J 3 bases short, with 13 bases between. The CDR3 protein is CASRWSGHTEAFF. The CDR3 nucleotides read TGTGCCAGCCGATGGTCCGGGCACACTGAAGCTTTCTTT.

There are a few counts of this clonotype. The chain carries TRBV19 and TRBJ2-6; D gene ambiguous. Germline-derived CDR1 and CDR2 are LNHDA and SQIVND (reference sequence). The CDR3 is made up of 13 amino acids. Trimming shortened V by 3 bases and J by 12 bases, and 12 bases separated the two germline ends. The CDR3 nucleotides read TGTGCCAGTAGTATTGGGTTCCCCGGCGTCCTGACTTTC. This codes for CASSIGFPGVLTF.

This clonotype was counted between two and nine times. A much larger clone lies a single base off, so this may be a read error. The chain is built from TRBV3-1 and TRBJ1-2; D call uncertain. V was clipped by 0 bases and J by 2 bases, with 4 bases between them. Germline loops: CDR1 LGHDT, CDR2 YNNKEL (reference sequence). The CDR3 loop spans 13 amino acids. CDR3 sequence: CASSQEENYGYTF. CDR3 coding DNA: TGTGCCAGCAGCCAAGAGGAGAACTATGGCTACACCTTC. Full variable domain (remainder filled in from reference TRBV3-1 and TRBJ1-2): DTAVSQTPKYLVTQMGNDKSIKCEQNLGHDTMYWYKQDSKKFLKIMFSYNNKELIINETVPNRFSPKSPDKAHLNLHINSLELGDSAVYFCASSQEENYGYTFGSGTRLTVV.

The chain joins TRBV5-5 to TRBJ1-5; D unresolved. V lost 1 base to trimming and J lost 4 bases, with 12 bases between them. CDR3 length: 15 residues. The germline V gene has CDR1 SGHKS and CDR2 YYEKEE (reference sequence). CDR3 residues: CASSLFSADNQPQHF. The CDR3 DNA follows: TGTGCCAGCAGCTTGTTCTCGGCCGATAATCAGCCCCAGCATTTT.

The V gene is TRBV19, the J gene TRBJ2-5; D is tentatively TRBD1 or TRBD2 (5 bases each). This CDR3 is 17 amino acids long. Per germline, CDR1 LNHDA and CDR2 SQIVND (reference sequence). V was pared by 2 bases and J by 11 bases, with 27 bases between. CDR3 sequence reads: CASSIRRTGPGNNEQYF. For the CDR3, the DNA is TGTGCCAGTAGTATACGCCGAACGGGGCCAGGAAACAATGAGCAGTACTTC.

The rearrangement joins TRBV7-2 to TRBJ1-6; weak D call: TRBD1 (6 bases). V lost 0 bases and J 7 bases, leaving 10 bases between the germline ends. This CDR3 comprises 15 residues. The germline CDR1 and CDR2 sequences are SGHTA and FQGNSA. CDR3: CASSLATGSNSPLHF. As DNA, the CDR3 is TGTGCCAGCAGCTTAGCAACAGGGTCAAATTCACCCCTCCACTTT.

This clonotype was observed a handful of times. This chain links TRBV5-1 with TRBJ2-5, with D perhaps TRBD2 (7 bases). Germline V gene sequence: CDR1 SGHRS, CDR2 YFSETQ. The CDR3 has 16 amino acids. Deletions cut 6 bases from V and 2 bases from J, with 20 bases between. CDR3 protein: CASMGLGEGVQETQYF. CDR3 DNA sequence: TGCGCCAGCATGGGACTCGGGGAGGGGGTACAAGAGACCCAGTACTTC.

The chain couples TRBV12-3 or TRBV12-4 to TRBJ2-7; D tentatively fits TRBD1 or TRBD2 (5 bases each). V dropped 3 bases and J dropped 0 bases, with 15 bases sitting between them. There are 16 residues in the CDR3. The DNA for the CDR3 is TGTGCCAGCAGTTTGGGACCGGGCCGCATCTCCTACGAGCAGTACTTC. Translation gives CASSLGPGRISYEQYF.

Only a few counts were recorded for this clonotype. V usage is TRBV20-1 and J usage is TRBJ1-6, with D unresolved. CDR1 DFQATT and CDR2 SNEGSKA come from the germline V gene (reference sequence). V was pared by 0 bases and J by 9 bases, with 6 bases between. This CDR3 has 12 residues. CDR3: CSARESASPLHF. The CDR3 coding sequence is TGCAGTGCTAGAGAATCGGCTTCACCCCTCCACTTT.

This clonotype was observed at least ten times. This chain connects TRBV2 to TRBJ2-7; no clear D gene. The CDR3 is 13 residues long. Trimming pared 2 bases from V and 0 bases from J, leaving 5 bases between. The germline V gene encodes CDR1 SNHLY and CDR2 FYNNEI. The CDR3: CASSEWGSYEQYF. The DNA for the CDR3 is TGTGCCAGCAGTGAATGGGGCTCCTACGAGCAGTACTTC.